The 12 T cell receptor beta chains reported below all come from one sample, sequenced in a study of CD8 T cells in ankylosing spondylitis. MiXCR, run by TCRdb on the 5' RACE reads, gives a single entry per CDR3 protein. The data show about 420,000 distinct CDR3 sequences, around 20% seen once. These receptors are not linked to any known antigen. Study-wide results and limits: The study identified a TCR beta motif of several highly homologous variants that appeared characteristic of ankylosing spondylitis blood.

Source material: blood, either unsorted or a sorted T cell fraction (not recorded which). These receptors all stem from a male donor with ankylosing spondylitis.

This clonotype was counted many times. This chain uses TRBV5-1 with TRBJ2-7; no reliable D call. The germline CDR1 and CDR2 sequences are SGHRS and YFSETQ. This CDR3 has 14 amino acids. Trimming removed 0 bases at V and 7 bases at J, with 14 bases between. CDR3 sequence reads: CASSLVNNPWEQYF. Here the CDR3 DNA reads TGCGCCAGCAGCTTGGTCAACAACCCTTGGGAGCAGTACTTC.

The CDR3 loop is CASSLEVDSGNTIYF. For the CDR3, the DNA is TGCGCCAGCAGCTTGGAGGTCGACTCTGGAAACACCATATATTTT. The chain is built from TRBV5-1 and TRBJ1-3; D remains ambiguous. Trimming cost V 0 bases and J 0 bases, with 7 bases left between them. The CDR3 length is 15 residues. CDR1 and CDR2 from the germline V gene are SGHRS and YFSETQ.

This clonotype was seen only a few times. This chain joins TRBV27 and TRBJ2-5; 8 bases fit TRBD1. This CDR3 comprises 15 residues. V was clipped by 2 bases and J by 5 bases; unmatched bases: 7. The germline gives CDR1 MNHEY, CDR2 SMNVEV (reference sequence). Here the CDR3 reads CASSLQGQGWETQYF. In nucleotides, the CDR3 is TGTGCCAGCAGTTTACAAGGACAGGGATGGGAGACCCAGTACTTC.

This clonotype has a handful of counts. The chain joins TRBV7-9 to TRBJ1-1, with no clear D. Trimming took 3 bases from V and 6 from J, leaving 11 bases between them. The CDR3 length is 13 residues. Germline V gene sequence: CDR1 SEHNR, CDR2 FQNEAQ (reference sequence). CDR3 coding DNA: TGTGCCAGCAGCTTGGAGGTGATGGCTGAAGCTTTCTTT. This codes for CASSLEVMAEAFF.

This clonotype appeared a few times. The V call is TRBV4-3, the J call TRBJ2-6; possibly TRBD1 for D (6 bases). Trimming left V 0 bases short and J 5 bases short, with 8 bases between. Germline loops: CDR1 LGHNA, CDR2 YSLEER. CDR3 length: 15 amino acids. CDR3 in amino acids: CASSQDGGWANVLTF. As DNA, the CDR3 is TGCGCCAGCAGCCAAGATGGGGGCTGGGCCAACGTCCTGACTTTC.

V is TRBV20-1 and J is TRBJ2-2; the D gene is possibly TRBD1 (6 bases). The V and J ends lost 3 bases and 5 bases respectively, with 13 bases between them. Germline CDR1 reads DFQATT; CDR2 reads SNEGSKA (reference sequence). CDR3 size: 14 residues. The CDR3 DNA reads TGCAGTGCTAGGACAGGTCCCAAAACCGGGGAGCTGTTTTTT. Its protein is CSARTGPKTGELFF.

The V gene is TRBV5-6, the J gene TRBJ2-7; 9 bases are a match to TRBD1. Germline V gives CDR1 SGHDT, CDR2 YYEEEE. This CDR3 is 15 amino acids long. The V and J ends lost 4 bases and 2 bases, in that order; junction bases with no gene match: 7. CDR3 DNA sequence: TGTGCCAGCAGCGCGGACAGGGGTACCCCCTACGAGCAGTACTTC. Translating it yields CASSADRGTPYEQYF.

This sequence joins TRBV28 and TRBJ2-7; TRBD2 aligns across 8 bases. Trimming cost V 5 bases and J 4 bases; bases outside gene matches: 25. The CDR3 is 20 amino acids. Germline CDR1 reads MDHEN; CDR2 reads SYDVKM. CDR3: CASSPDRAEGGRTLYYEQYF. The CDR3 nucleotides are TGTGCCAGCAGTCCAGACCGGGCCGAAGGCGGGAGGACACTTTATTACGAGCAGTACTTC.

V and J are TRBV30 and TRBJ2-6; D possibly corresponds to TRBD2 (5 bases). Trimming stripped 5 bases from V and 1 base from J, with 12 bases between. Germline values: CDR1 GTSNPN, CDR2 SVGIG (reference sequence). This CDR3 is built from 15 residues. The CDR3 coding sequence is TGTGCCTGGGCGGTGGAGGCATCTGGGGCCAACGTCCTGACTTTC. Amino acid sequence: CAWAVEASGANVLTF.

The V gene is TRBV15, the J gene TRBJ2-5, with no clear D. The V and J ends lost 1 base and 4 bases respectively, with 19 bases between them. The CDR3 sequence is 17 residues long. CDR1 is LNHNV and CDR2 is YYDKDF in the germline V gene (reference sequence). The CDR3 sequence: CATSRGEGSGFPETQYF. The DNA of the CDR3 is TGTGCCACCAGCAGAGGAGAAGGGTCCGGTTTCCCAGAGACCCAGTACTTC.

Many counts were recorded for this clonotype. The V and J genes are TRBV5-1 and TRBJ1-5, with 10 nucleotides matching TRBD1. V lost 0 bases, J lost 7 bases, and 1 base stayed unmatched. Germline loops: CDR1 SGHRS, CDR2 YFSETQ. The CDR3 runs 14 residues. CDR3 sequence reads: CASSLGTGGQPQHF. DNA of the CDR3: TGCGCCAGCAGCTTGGGGACAGGGGGACAGCCCCAGCATTTT.

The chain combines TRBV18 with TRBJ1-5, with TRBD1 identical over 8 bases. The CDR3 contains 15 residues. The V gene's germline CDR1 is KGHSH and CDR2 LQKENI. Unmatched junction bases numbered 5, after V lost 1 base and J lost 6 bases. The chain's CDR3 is CASSPRQGLIQPQHF. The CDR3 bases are TGTGCCAGCTCACCACGACAGGGGCTCATTCAGCCCCAGCATTTT.